One sample yielded the 2 T cell receptor beta chains listed below, sequenced in a study of PD-L1 blockade in urothelial cancer. Assay used: immunoSEQ multiplex PCR; TCRdb lists only in-frame clones, some missing. Among approximately 94,000 clones listed, around 86% were seen once. Indicated time point: pretreatment peripheral blood. The source was PBMCs, collected around atezolizumab (anti-PD-L1) treatment. These receptors were collected from a man aged 60-69 years with urothelial cancer.

The chain carries TRBV28 and TRBJ1-1, with unresolved D. CDR1 is MDHEN, CDR2 SYDVKM, per germline. Trimming stripped 5 bases from V and 6 bases from J, with 13 bases between. The CDR3 is made up of 13 amino acids. CDR3 residues: CASSAPEWSEAFF. CDR3 nucleotide sequence: TGTGCCAGCAGTGCCCCCGAGTGGTCTGAAGCTTTCTTT.

The rearrangement links TRBV19 to TRBJ2-5; the match to TRBD2 covers 9 bases. This CDR3 region has 14 residues. Trimming cost V 8 bases and J 5 bases; bases outside gene matches: 9. Germline loops: CDR1 LNHDA, CDR2 SQIVND (reference sequence). The CDR3 region is CASGVAGADETQYF. The CDR3 nucleotides read TGTGCCAGTGGAGTAGCGGGAGCCGATGAGACCCAGTACTTC. Complete variable domain (other parts from reference TRBV19 and TRBJ2-5): DGGITQSPKYLFRKEGQNVTLSCEQNLNHDAMYWYRQDPGQGLRLIYYSQIVNDFQKGDIAEGYSVSREKKESFPLTVTSAQKNPTAFYLCASGVAGADETQYFGPGTRLLVL.